These T cell receptor beta chains were read from a single sample in a study of T cell repertoires in cytomegalovirus infection. MiXCR, applied by TCRdb to the reads, yields one record per CDR3 protein. The top ten hold roughly 80% of the sample, which has approximately 30,000 distinct CDR3 sequences, 15% to 20% seen once. The antigens these receptors bind are not known. The source material was CD8+ T cells from cultured PBMCs, sampled from culture after CMV antigen stimulation. Receptor source: a human donor in good health (CMV status not recorded). Some clones in this sample may be carry-over from other donors' samples. The CDR3 runs from the conserved cysteine through the conserved F or W. D genes are given only for firm matches. Some rows have no size entry. The others give once, few or many, or a class for an expanded clone.

clone_size: .
v_call: TRBV5-5
j_call: TRBJ2-5
d_call: .
cdr3_nt: TGTGCCAGCAGCTTGGATGGGTTGGGGCGGGAGACCCAGTACTTC
cdr3_aa: CASSLDGLGRETQYF

clone_size: .
v_call: TRBV7-9
j_call: TRBJ2-7
d_call: .
cdr3_nt: TGTGCCAGCAGCTTAGTAGGATACGAGCAGTACTTC
cdr3_aa: CASSLVGYEQYF

clone_size: .
v_call: TRBV12-3/TRBV12-4
j_call: TRBJ1-1
d_call: .
cdr3_nt: TGTGCCAGCACCCTACTTCCGCCTCGGGGTCCCGACACTGAAGCTTTCTTT
cdr3_aa: CASTLLPPRGPDTEAFF

clone_size: few
v_call: TRBV7-9
j_call: TRBJ2-1
d_call: TRBD2
cdr3_nt: TGTGCCAGCAGCTTAGCACCGCTGGCTAGCGGAGGCAATCTTCGCTATGAGCAGTTCTTC
cdr3_aa: CASSLAPLASGGNLRYEQFF

clone_size: .
v_call: TRBV4-1
j_call: TRBJ2-7
d_call: TRBD2
cdr3_nt: TGCGCCAGCAGCCATTACGGACTAGCGGGGAGGTCAGGAAGCTACGAGCAGTACTTC
cdr3_aa: CASSHYGLAGRSGSYEQYF

clone_size: .
v_call: TRBV15
j_call: TRBJ1-5
d_call: .
cdr3_nt: TGTGCCACCAGCAGAGGTAATCAGCCCCAGCATTTT
cdr3_aa: CATSRGNQPQHF

clone_size: few
v_call: TRBV7-9
j_call: TRBJ1-1
d_call: .
cdr3_nt: TGTGCCAGCAGCTTAGCGAGGAACACTGAAGCTTTCTTT
cdr3_aa: CASSLARNTEAFF

clone_size: .
v_call: TRBV27
j_call: TRBJ1-2
d_call: .
cdr3_nt: TGTGCCAGCAGTTCTGCCGCGATAGGGTCCTATGGCTACACCTTC
cdr3_aa: CASSSAAIGSYGYTF

clone_size: few
v_call: TRBV7-2
j_call: TRBJ2-2
d_call: TRBD2
cdr3_nt: TGTGCCAGCAGCTTAGATGAGGTAGCGGGGACGCCCACCGGGGAGCTGTTTTTT
cdr3_aa: CASSLDEVAGTPTGELFF

clone_size: few
v_call: TRBV6-5
j_call: TRBJ1-1
d_call: TRBD1
cdr3_nt: TGTGCCAGCAGTTGGGGACAGGGGAGCACTGAAGCTTTCTTT
cdr3_aa: CASSWGQGSTEAFF

clone_size: many
v_call: TRBV7-6
j_call: TRBJ2-1
d_call: TRBD2
cdr3_nt: TGTGCCAGCGGGGCGGGAGGGCCGAAGAATGAGCAGTTCTTC
cdr3_aa: CASGAGGPKNEQFF

clone_size: few
v_call: TRBV10-3
j_call: TRBJ1-2
d_call: .
cdr3_nt: TGTGCCATCAGTGAGTCATCGGACACTCCAAACTATGGCTACACCTTC
cdr3_aa: CAISESSDTPNYGYTF

clone_size: .
v_call: TRBV6-5
j_call: TRBJ2-5
d_call: TRBD1
cdr3_nt: TGTGCCACCCGGACAGGCCCTCAAGAGACCCAGTACTTC
cdr3_aa: CATRTGPQETQYF

clone_size: .
v_call: TRBV7-9
j_call: TRBJ2-5
d_call: TRBD2
cdr3_nt: TGTGCCAGCAGCAGACTAGCGGGAGCAGAGACCCAGTACTTC
cdr3_aa: CASSRLAGAETQYF

clone_size: few
v_call: TRBV19
j_call: TRBJ1-1
d_call: .
cdr3_nt: TGTGCCAGTAGTATAGTCGGACGGAACACTGAAGCTTTCTTT
cdr3_aa: CASSIVGRNTEAFF

clone_size: few
v_call: TRBV5-6
j_call: TRBJ2-1
d_call: .
cdr3_nt: TGTGCCAGCAGCTTCCAATACAATGAGCAGTTCTTC
cdr3_aa: CASSFQYNEQFF

clone_size: .
v_call: TRBV12-3/TRBV12-4
j_call: TRBJ2-7
d_call: TRBD2
cdr3_nt: TGTGCCAGCAGTCCAGGGACTAGCGGCGACGAGCAGTACTTC
cdr3_aa: CASSPGTSGDEQYF

clone_size: .
v_call: TRBV12-3/TRBV12-4
j_call: TRBJ2-7
d_call: TRBD1
cdr3_nt: TGTGCCAGCAGACCGGGACAGGGCTACGAGCAGTACTTC
cdr3_aa: CASRPGQGYEQYF

clone_size: .
v_call: TRBV2
j_call: TRBJ1-1
d_call: .
cdr3_nt: TGTGCCAGCTGTACAGGGTACACTGAAGCTTTCTTT
cdr3_aa: CASCTGYTEAFF

clone_size: .
v_call: TRBV7-6
j_call: TRBJ2-7
d_call: TRBD1
cdr3_nt: TGTGCCAGCAGCTTAGCCCAGGGGGCAAGCGACGAGCAGTACTTC
cdr3_aa: CASSLAQGASDEQYF

clone_size: .
v_call: TRBV11-3
j_call: TRBJ2-2
d_call: .
cdr3_nt: TGTGCCAGCAGCTTACCAGGCACCGGGGAGCTGTTTTTT
cdr3_aa: CASSLPGTGELFF

clone_size: few
v_call: TRBV3-1
j_call: TRBJ2-7
d_call: TRBD2
cdr3_nt: TGTGCCAGCAGCCCCCGAACTAGCGGGAACTACGAGCAGTACTTC
cdr3_aa: CASSPRTSGNYEQYF

clone_size: .
v_call: TRBV6-2/TRBV6-3
j_call: TRBJ2-1
d_call: .
cdr3_nt: TGTGCCAGCACCCCCGGCGCCTACAATGAGCAGTTCTTC
cdr3_aa: CASTPGAYNEQFF

clone_size: .
v_call: TRBV7-3
j_call: TRBJ2-3
d_call: .
cdr3_nt: TGTGCCAGCAGCGCGGGACTTATGGCAGGAGATACGCAGTATTTT
cdr3_aa: CASSAGLMAGDTQYF

clone_size: many
v_call: TRBV7-9
j_call: TRBJ2-5
d_call: .
cdr3_nt: TGTGCCAGCAGCTCTCGGGACTTCCAACAAGAGACCCAGTACTTC
cdr3_aa: CASSSRDFQQETQYF

clone_size: .
v_call: TRBV6-2/TRBV6-3
j_call: TRBJ2-7
d_call: TRBD1
cdr3_nt: TGTGCCAGCAGCCCTTCGGCCAGGGGGCATTTTCACGAGCAGTACTTC
cdr3_aa: CASSPSARGHFHEQYF

clone_size: .
v_call: TRBV7-8
j_call: TRBJ2-3
d_call: TRBD2
cdr3_nt: TGTGCCAGCAGCTCCCTAGCGGGGAGCACAGATACGCAGTATTTT
cdr3_aa: CASSSLAGSTDTQYF

clone_size: .
v_call: TRBV4-2
j_call: TRBJ2-1
d_call: .
cdr3_nt: TGTGCCAGCAGCCAAGATAGGGGTAGTGAGCAGTTCTTC
cdr3_aa: CASSQDRGSEQFF

clone_size: few
v_call: TRBV6-1
j_call: TRBJ2-7
d_call: TRBD2
cdr3_nt: TGTGCCAGCAGCCCTGGACTAGCGGGACGGTACGAGCAGTACTTC
cdr3_aa: CASSPGLAGRYEQYF

clone_size: .
v_call: TRBV12-3/TRBV12-4
j_call: TRBJ2-1
d_call: .
cdr3_nt: TGTGCCAGCAGCCTCGAGGACCCGGAATCGGGGGCTTACAATGAGCAGTTCTTC
cdr3_aa: CASSLEDPESGAYNEQFF

clone_size: .
v_call: TRBV6-5
j_call: TRBJ2-1
d_call: TRBD2
cdr3_nt: TGTGCCAGCAGGGCGACTAGCGGGACTTCCTACAATGAGCAGTTCTTC
cdr3_aa: CASRATSGTSYNEQFF

clone_size: .
v_call: TRBV20-1
j_call: TRBJ2-3
d_call: .
cdr3_nt: TGCAGTCGACAGGGCACAGATACGCAGTATTTT
cdr3_aa: CSRQGTDTQYF

clone_size: .
v_call: TRBV6-1
j_call: TRBJ1-1
d_call: .
cdr3_nt: TGTGCCAGCAGTGATTTCAGGGACTACACTGAAGCTTTCTTT
cdr3_aa: CASSDFRDYTEAFF

clone_size: few
v_call: TRBV7-2
j_call: TRBJ2-7
d_call: TRBD1
cdr3_nt: TGTGCCAGCAGCTCCGGGGACAGAGACTACGAGCAGTACTTC
cdr3_aa: CASSSGDRDYEQYF

clone_size: .
v_call: TRBV4-1
j_call: TRBJ2-1
d_call: TRBD2
cdr3_nt: TGCGCCAGCAGCCAAGAGGGACTACCATACGATGAGCAGTTCTTC
cdr3_aa: CASSQEGLPYDEQFF

clone_size: many
v_call: TRBV27
j_call: TRBJ2-3
d_call: .
cdr3_nt: TGTGCCAGCAGTTTATCTTATGGCTCCGCAGATACGCAGTATTTT
cdr3_aa: CASSLSYGSADTQYF

clone_size: few
v_call: TRBV7-2
j_call: TRBJ2-7
d_call: .
cdr3_nt: TGTGCCAGCAGCTTAAACAGTATCTACGAGCAGTACTTC
cdr3_aa: CASSLNSIYEQYF

clone_size: .
v_call: TRBV3-1
j_call: TRBJ1-2
d_call: .
cdr3_nt: TGTGCCAGCAGCCAAGACCACAGTACTAACTATGGCTACACCTTC
cdr3_aa: CASSQDHSTNYGYTF

clone_size: few
v_call: TRBV7-6
j_call: TRBJ2-1
d_call: TRBD2
cdr3_nt: TGTGCCAGCAGCTTCGTCCTAGCGGGGGGGCCCAATGAGCAGTTCTTC
cdr3_aa: CASSFVLAGGPNEQFF

clone_size: .
v_call: TRBV7-8
j_call: TRBJ1-2
d_call: .
cdr3_nt: TGTGCCAGCAGCACCGATTACTACAGAGCTAACTATGGCTACACCTTC
cdr3_aa: CASSTDYYRANYGYTF

clone_size: few
v_call: TRBV7-9
j_call: TRBJ1-1
d_call: TRBD1
cdr3_nt: TGTGCCAGCAGCTCCCGGGACAGGGGTGACACTGAAGCTTTCTTT
cdr3_aa: CASSSRDRGDTEAFF

clone_size: .
v_call: TRBV4-3
j_call: TRBJ2-2
d_call: TRBD2
cdr3_nt: TGCGCCAGCAGCCCAGGGACTAGCGGGACTTACACCGGGGAGCTGTTTTTT
cdr3_aa: CASSPGTSGTYTGELFF

clone_size: .
v_call: TRBV7-8
j_call: TRBJ2-1
d_call: TRBD2
cdr3_nt: TGTGCCAGCAGCCAAACGACTAGCGGGGGGATCTACAATGAGCAGTTCTTC
cdr3_aa: CASSQTTSGGIYNEQFF

clone_size: few
v_call: TRBV7-9
j_call: TRBJ2-7
d_call: TRBD1
cdr3_nt: TGTGCCAGCAGCTGGCGGGACAGGGGGCTCGAGCAGTACTTC
cdr3_aa: CASSWRDRGLEQYF

clone_size: many
v_call: TRBV7-8
j_call: TRBJ2-2
d_call: TRBD1
cdr3_nt: TGTGCCAGCAGCCACACACAATTCGGACAGGGGACCACCGGGGAGCTGTTTTTT
cdr3_aa: CASSHTQFGQGTTGELFF

clone_size: .
v_call: TRBV7-3
j_call: TRBJ2-1
d_call: TRBD2
cdr3_nt: TGTGCCAGCAGCTTGACTAGCGGGATCTCCTACAATGAGCAGTTCTTC
cdr3_aa: CASSLTSGISYNEQFF

clone_size: few
v_call: TRBV7-8
j_call: TRBJ1-2
d_call: TRBD1
cdr3_nt: TGTGCCAGCAGCCTAACAGGGGGCGCGACCGGCTACACCTTC
cdr3_aa: CASSLTGGATGYTF

clone_size: few
v_call: TRBV27
j_call: TRBJ2-1
d_call: .
cdr3_nt: TGTGCCAGCGTCCCGGGGAGCTCCTACAATGAGCAGTTCTTC
cdr3_aa: CASVPGSSYNEQFF